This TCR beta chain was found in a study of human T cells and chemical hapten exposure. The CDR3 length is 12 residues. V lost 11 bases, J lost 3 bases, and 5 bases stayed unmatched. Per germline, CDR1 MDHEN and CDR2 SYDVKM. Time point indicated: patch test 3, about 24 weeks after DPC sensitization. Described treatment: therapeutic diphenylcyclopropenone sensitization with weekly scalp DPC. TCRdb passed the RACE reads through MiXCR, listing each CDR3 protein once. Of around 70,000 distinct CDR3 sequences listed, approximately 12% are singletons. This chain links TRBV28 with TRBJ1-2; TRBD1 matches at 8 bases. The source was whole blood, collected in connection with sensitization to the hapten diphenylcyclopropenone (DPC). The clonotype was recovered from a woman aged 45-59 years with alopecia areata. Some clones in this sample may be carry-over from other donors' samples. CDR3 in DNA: TGTGCCCACCAGGGACAGGACTATGGCTACACCTTC. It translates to CAHQGQDYGYTF.